The 28 T cell receptor beta chains given below trace back to one sample, sequenced in a study of blood T cell repertoires in COVID-19 (dated by TCRdb to 2018 to 2020). Library creation used the immunoSEQ multiplex PCR assay. In its TCRdb copy, this immuneACCESS table keeps in-frame sequences only and misses some clones. Where compared with another copy, unresolved V genes explain less than half of these, and the others have no known cause. The sample has 69,000 or so clones on record, around 84% of them singletons. The ten most abundant clones make up 9% to 10% of the sample. Sequenced material: peripheral blood. The receptors here all came from a woman older than 75 with acute or convalescent COVID-19.

The J gene is TRBJ1-3, the V gene TRBV7-9; 7 bases line up with TRBD1. Germline CDR1 is SEHNR and CDR2 is FQNEAQ (reference sequence). With V trimmed by 3 bases and J by 0 bases, 5 bases remained unmatched. CDR3 length: 16 amino acids. The CDR3 nucleotides are TGTGCCAGCAGCTTGGGACAGCCACGCTCTGGAAACACCATATATTTT. Protein sequence: CASSLGQPRSGNTIYF.

The V and J genes are TRBV9 and TRBJ2-5; 9 bases align to TRBD1. CDR1 and CDR2 (germline): SGDLS, YYNGEE. This CDR3 has 13 residues. V lost 3 bases, J lost 12 bases, and 9 bases stayed unmatched. The CDR3 region has the DNA TGTGCCAGCAGCGAGGGACAGGGTGGGCAGGAGTACTTC. Amino acid sequence: CASSEGQGGQEYF.

The chain recombines TRBV3-1 (or the pseudogene TRBV3-2) with TRBJ1-2; 8 nucleotides agree with TRBD1. V lost 1 base to trimming and J lost 3 bases; unmatched junction nucleotides: 7. CDR3 size: 16 residues. Germline assignment: CDR1 LGHDT and CDR2 YNNKEL (reference sequence). The CDR3 reads CASSQGGQGGDYGYTF. Written as DNA, the CDR3 is TGTGCCAGCAGCCAAGGCGGACAGGGAGGTGACTATGGCTACACCTTC.

The V call is TRBV10-1, the J call TRBJ1-5; 8 nucleotides match TRBD1. Germline V gene sequence: CDR1 WNHNN, CDR2 SYGVQD (reference sequence). The CDR3 has 16 amino acids. Losses at the gene ends were 9 bases for V and 6 bases for J; bases not matched to a gene: 16. The CDR3 is CARTTLGTGNCQPQHF. In DNA form, the CDR3 reads TGCGCCAGGACAACCCTCGGGACAGGTAATTGTCAGCCCCAGCATTTT.

The chain combines TRBV19 with TRBJ1-2; no reliable D call. Germline lookup yields CDR1 LNHDA and CDR2 SQIVND (reference sequence). The germline V and J ends were trimmed by 0 bases and 1 base, with 3 bases remaining between them. The length of the CDR3 is 13 residues. Written as DNA, the CDR3 is TGTGCCAGTAGTATAGACAATAACTATGGCTACACCTTC. It is translated as CASSIDNNYGYTF.

The chain has TRBV6-5 and TRBJ2-1; 10 positions agree with TRBD2. Germline CDR1 is MNHEY and CDR2 is SVGAGI. This CDR3 is built from 14 residues. V was clipped by 8 bases and J by 2 bases; unmatched bases: 3. For the CDR3, the DNA is TGTGCCAGCCGGACTAGCGGCGCCTACAATGAGCAGTTCTTC. Encoded protein: CASRTSGAYNEQFF.

This sequence joins TRBV30 and TRBJ2-3; 8 bases map to TRBD1. With 1 base clipped from V and 9 bases from J, the junction kept 12 bases outside the gene matches. The CDR3 is 15 residues long. CDR1 GTSNPN and CDR2 SVGIG come from the germline V gene (reference sequence). In DNA form, the CDR3 reads TGTGCCTGGAGTGCCGGACAGGGTTCCACAGTGACGCAGTATTTT. It yields the protein CAWSAGQGSTVTQYF.

The V call is TRBV11-2, the J call TRBJ2-3, with 12 bases fitting TRBD2. This CDR3 contains 17 residues. J lost 0 bases, V lost 4 bases, and 5 bases had no gene match. Germline lookup yields CDR1 SGHAT and CDR2 FQNNGV. The CDR3 DNA reads TGTGCCAGCAGCTCCCGACTAGCGGGGGATAGCACAGATACGCAGTATTTT. Encoded protein: CASSSRLAGDSTDTQYF.

V and J are TRBV7-2 and TRBJ2-3, with no clear D. In germline, CDR1 is SGHTA, CDR2 FQGNSA. V was shortened by 0 bases and J by 6 bases, with 7 bases between the two germline ends. This CDR3 is built from 13 residues. The CDR3 coding sequence is TGTGCCAGCAGCTTAGCCGAGATGGATACGCAGTATTTT. As protein: CASSLAEMDTQYF.

This chain links TRBV5-1 with TRBJ2-1, with a tentative D call TRBD2 (6 bases). Trimming took off 3 bases at V and 2 bases at J, with 12 bases between the two ends. CDR1 SGHRS and CDR2 YFSETQ come from the germline V gene. The CDR3 has 15 amino acids. CDR3 region: CASSSGTLPYNEQFF. The DNA for the CDR3 is TGCGCCAGCAGCTCCGGGACTCTTCCCTACAATGAGCAGTTCTTC.

The chain combines TRBV14 with TRBJ1-2; 10 positions match TRBD1. Unmatched junction bases numbered 4, after V lost 3 bases and J lost 6 bases. This CDR3 is 14 amino acids long. Germline loops: CDR1 SGHDN, CDR2 FVKESK. The CDR3 DNA is TGTGCCAGCAGCCAGGGACAGGGGAGTCATGGCTACACCTTC. Translating gives CASSQGQGSHGYTF.

The chain employs TRBV3-1 (or the pseudogene TRBV3-2) and TRBJ2-1, with no clear D. Trimming pared 1 base from V and 2 bases from J, leaving 15 bases between. From germline, CDR1 is LGHDT and CDR2 YNNKEL (reference sequence). The CDR3 loop spans 17 amino acids. CDR3 protein: CASSQGSGDLTYNEQFF. CDR3 sequence (DNA): TGTGCCAGCAGCCAAGGATCAGGCGATTTAACCTACAATGAGCAGTTCTTC.

This chain links TRBV6-5 with TRBJ1-1; 7 nucleotides agree with TRBD1. V lost 5 bases, J lost 0 bases, and 3 bases stayed unmatched. Germline V gives CDR1 MNHEY, CDR2 SVGAGI. There are 14 residues in the CDR3. This CDR3 reads CASSMTGMNTEAFF. The CDR3 DNA follows: TGTGCCAGCAGTATGACAGGGATGAACACTGAAGCTTTCTTT.

This clone was observed a single time. The genes are TRBV18 and TRBJ1-1, with D maybe TRBD1 (5 bases). V lost 1 base, J lost 7 bases, and 10 bases lay in between. The CDR3 sequence is 13 residues long. CDR1 and CDR2 from the germline V gene are KGHSH and LQKENI. DNA for the CDR3: TGTGCCAGCTCACCACGGCAGGGCGGTGAAGCTTTCTTT. It translates to CASSPRQGGEAFF.

This clone was detected once. V gene TRBV6-5 combines with J gene TRBJ2-3; a weak D match, TRBD1 (5 bases). This CDR3 comprises 15 residues. The germline gives CDR1 MNHEY, CDR2 SVGAGI. Trimming pared 6 bases from V and 1 base from J, leaving 14 bases between. The chain's CDR3 is CASSQLTTGTDTQYF. DNA of the CDR3: TGTGCCAGCAGCCAACTTACGACAGGCACAGATACGCAGTATTTT.

The chain employs TRBV9 and TRBJ2-3; 9 bases line up with TRBD2. Germline CDR1 is SGDLS and CDR2 is YYNGEE. The CDR3 covers 16 residues. V dropped 3 bases and J dropped 2; count of bases not matched to a gene: 7. CDR3 in amino acids: CASSELAGADTDTQYF. DNA of the CDR3: TGTGCCAGCAGCGAATTAGCGGGGGCCGACACAGATACGCAGTATTTT. Variable domain in full (rest from reference TRBV9 and TRBJ2-3): DSGVTQTPKHLITATGQRVTLRCSPRSGDLSVYWYQQSLDQGLQFLIQYYNGEERAKGNILERFSAQQFPDLHSELNLSSLELGDSALYFCASSELAGADTDTQYFGPGTRLTVL.

The rearrangement joins TRBV19 to TRBJ1-2; 9 bases map to TRBD1. The CDR3 is 15 residues long. CDR1 and CDR2 (germline): LNHDA, SQIVND (reference sequence). The V segment lost 2 bases and the J segment 4 bases; nucleotides outside the gene matches: 5. The CDR3 region has the DNA TGTGCCAGTAGTATAACAGGGGGCGGTGGCTATGGCTACACCTTC. Its protein product is CASSITGGGGYGYTF. Drawing the rest from reference TRBV19 and TRBJ1-2, the complete variable domain is DGGITQSPKYLFRKEGQNVTLSCEQNLNHDAMYWYRQDPGQGLRLIYYSQIVNDFQKGDIAEGYSVSREKKESFPLTVTSAQKNPTAFYLCASSITGGGGYGYTFGSGTRLTVV.

The DNA for the CDR3 is TGTGCCAGTTCTGCGACAGGGACAAACCCGAAGCAGTTCTTC. Translation: CASSATGTNPKQFF. J is TRBJ2-1 and V is TRBV19, with 7 bases aligning to TRBD1. After removal of 8 bases from V and 11 bases from J, the junction contained 15 bases not matched to a gene. This CDR3 spans 14 amino acids. The germline CDR1 and CDR2 sequences are LNHDA and SQIVND (reference sequence).

The chain joins TRBV19 to TRBJ2-7, with TRBD1 matching over 7 bases. CDR1 is LNHDA, CDR2 SQIVND, per germline (reference sequence). Trimming took 5 bases from V and 4 from J; bases not matched to a gene: 5. CDR3 length: 13 amino acids. CDR3 nucleotides: TGTGCCAGTAGTGCGGGCAGGGGGTACGAGCAGTACTTC. Its protein product is CASSAGRGYEQYF.

In its sample, this clone was seen once. The chain couples TRBV15 to TRBJ2-3; tentative D call: TRBD2 (6 bases). CDR3 size: 15 residues. CDR1 LNHNV and CDR2 YYDKDF come from the germline V gene (reference sequence). Trimming took 6 bases from V and 4 from J, leaving 17 bases between them. DNA for the CDR3: TGTGCCACCAGAAGGGAGGCTAGAGATCCAGATACGCAGTATTTT. Translated: CATRREARDPDTQYF.

This clone was seen more than once but under ten times. The CDR3 sequence: CASSFQPTSHEQYF. In DNA, the CDR3 is TGTGCCAGCAGTTTCCAACCGACTAGCCACGAGCAGTACTTC. The rearrangement uses TRBV6-5 and TRBJ2-7; 7 bases line up with TRBD2. The length of the CDR3 is 14 residues. Germline V gene data show CDR1 as MNHEY and CDR2 as SVGAGI. J lost 5 bases, V lost 4 bases, and 8 bases had no gene match.

J is TRBJ1-2 and V is TRBV12-3 or TRBV12-4; 8 bases align to TRBD1. The CDR3 runs to 12 residues. V trimming: 6 bases; J trimming: 7 bases; junction bases outside the gene matches: 4. CDR3 bases: TGTGCCAGCAGAGGGCAGGGGGCTGGCTACACCTTC. Protein sequence: CASRGQGAGYTF.

The chain employs TRBV5-1 and TRBJ1-1, with D perhaps TRBD1 (6 bases). Germline values: CDR1 SGHRS, CDR2 YFSETQ. The CDR3 is made up of 15 amino acids. Trimming stripped 0 bases from V and 4 bases from J, with 13 bases between. CDR3 in amino acids: CASSLDGGRSTEAFF. CDR3 in DNA: TGCGCCAGCAGCTTGGATGGGGGCAGGAGCACTGAAGCTTTCTTT.

The chain has TRBV7-6 and TRBJ2-1, with D maybe TRBD1 (6 bases). Germline V lookup: CDR1 SGHVS, CDR2 FNYEAQ. The CDR3 contains 15 residues. Trimming took off 5 bases at V and 10 bases at J, with 21 bases between the two ends. The CDR3 coding sequence is TGTGCCAGCAGCCAAGGAACTGGCAGGGGATACGAGCAGTTCTTC. Translation gives CASSQGTGRGYEQFF.

This chain links TRBV6-1 with TRBJ1-2; TRBD1 agrees at 8 bases. CDR1 is MNHNS, CDR2 SASEGT, per germline. CDR3 length equals 13 residues. V was clipped by 3 bases and J by 7 bases; unmatched bases: 4. CDR3 protein: CASSDRGLGGYTF. The CDR3 DNA reads as TGTGCCAGCAGTGACAGGGGGCTGGGTGGCTACACCTTC.

This sequence joins TRBV7-6 and TRBJ2-7; 9 nucleotides agree with TRBD1. V shed 5 bases and J 3 bases; nucleotides not matched to a gene: 5. This CDR3 comprises 14 residues. Germline CDR1 and CDR2: SGHVS and FNYEAQ. The CDR3 protein is CASSPRQGDYEQYF. CDR3 DNA: TGTGCCAGCAGCCCAAGACAGGGGGACTACGAGCAGTACTTC.

This clone ranks as medium-sized. The chain links TRBV27 to TRBJ2-7; a possible D gene is TRBD1 (5 bases). The germline V and J ends were trimmed by 2 bases and 1 base, with 12 bases remaining between them. This CDR3 has 15 residues. The germline CDR1 and CDR2 sequences are MNHEY and SMNVEV (reference sequence). The CDR3 region is CASSLHYQGSYEQYF. The CDR3 nucleotides are TGTGCCAGCAGTTTACACTACCAGGGTTCCTACGAGCAGTACTTC.

J is TRBJ2-1 and V is TRBV5-1; a possible D gene is TRBD1 (6 bases). The CDR3 has 15 amino acids. Germline CDR1 SGHRS, CDR2 YFSETQ. V was shortened by 4 bases and J by 7 bases, with 18 bases between the two germline ends. CDR3 DNA: TGCGCCAGCAGCATTGCAGGGGCCAGGAGGAATGAGCAGTTCTTC. Residues: CASSIAGARRNEQFF. Using reference TRBV5-1 and TRBJ2-1 for the parts outside the CDR3, the full variable domain is KAGVTQTPRYLIKTRGQQVTLSCSPISGHRSVSWYQQTPGQGLQFLFEYFSETQRNKGNFPGRFSGRQFSNSRSEMNVSTLELGDSALYLCASSIAGARRNEQFFGPGTRLTVL.